The 32 T cell receptor beta chains below come from one sample, sequenced in a study of cytomegalovirus exposure and HLA in healthy donors. PCR was performed using 60 Vbeta and 13 Jbeta primers. Produced via immunoSEQ multiplex PCR; TCRdb's table is partial and in-frame only. The sample consists of approximately 190,000 clones, approximately 12% of them appearing once. Sequencing used PBMCs. These receptors were obtained from a man between 50 and 59 years old in good health and CMV-seropositive.

There are a few counts of this clone. J is TRBJ2-3 and V is TRBV4-3; 8 bases are a match to TRBD1. This CDR3 is built from 16 residues. Looked up from germline, CDR1 is LGHNA and CDR2 is YSLEER. V dropped 3 bases and J dropped 4; count of bases not matched to a gene: 9. CDR3 region: CASSQRQGLFADTQYF. The DNA of the CDR3 is TGCGCCAGCAGCCAGAGACAGGGGTTGTTCGCAGATACGCAGTATTTT.

This clone occurred a few times. The genes are TRBV9 and TRBJ2-7, with a possible D match to TRBD1 (5 bases). The germline V gene has CDR1 SGDLS and CDR2 YYNGEE. Deletions cut 0 bases from V and 2 bases from J, with 12 bases between. The CDR3 length is 15 residues. The CDR3 region is CASSVGQMVTYEQYF. The CDR3 DNA follows: TGTGCCAGCAGCGTAGGACAGATGGTTACCTACGAGCAGTACTTC.

The V and J genes are TRBV13 and TRBJ1-4; 7 nucleotides agree with TRBD1. Germline lookup yields CDR1 PRHDT and CDR2 FYEKMQ (reference sequence). Trimming removed 5 bases from V and 3 bases from J; junction bases left unmatched: 6. There are 15 residues in the CDR3. The CDR3 DNA follows: TGTGCCAGCAGCCCCCGACAGGGACCTAATGAAAAACTGTTTTTT. It codes for CASSPRQGPNEKLFF.

A few counts support this clone. This sequence joins TRBV7-2 and TRBJ1-3; TRBD1 agrees at 7 bases. This CDR3 has 16 residues. Germline trimming cut 2 bases from V and 3 bases from J; bases unmatched to any gene: 7. Germline CDR1 SGHTA, CDR2 FQGNSA. The CDR3 here is CASSLPTGVGGNTIYF. The DNA of the CDR3 is TGTGCCAGCAGCTTACCAACAGGGGTGGGTGGAAACACCATATATTTT.

The chain couples TRBV28 to TRBJ2-1; 9 positions match TRBD2. The germline gives CDR1 MDHEN, CDR2 SYDVKM. The CDR3 sequence is 15 residues long. Trimming cost V 4 bases and J 3 bases; bases outside gene matches: 4. As DNA, the CDR3 is TGTGCCAGCAGTTCTAGCGGGGCCAGCTACAATGAGCAGTTCTTC. It yields the protein CASSSSGASYNEQFF.

The J gene is TRBJ1-2, the V gene TRBV2; D is perhaps TRBD1 (5 bases). Germline-derived CDR1 and CDR2 are SNHLY and FYNNEI. V was pared by 1 base and J by 2 bases, with 5 bases between. This CDR3 has 13 amino acids. The CDR3 coding sequence is TGTGCCAGCAGTGAAGACAGGAACTATGGCTACACCTTC. Translating gives CASSEDRNYGYTF. Using reference TRBV2 and TRBJ1-2 for the parts outside the CDR3, the full variable domain is EPEVTQTPSHQVTQMGQEVILRCVPISNHLYFYWYRQILGQKVEFLVSFYNNEISEKSEIFDDQFSVERPDGSNFTLKIRSTKLEDSAMYFCASSEDRNYGYTFGSGTRLTVV.

This clone came up a few times. The genes are TRBV9 and TRBJ2-5, with D perhaps TRBD2 (5 bases). Germline-derived CDR1 and CDR2 are SGDLS and YYNGEE. The CDR3 covers 13 residues. V lost 1 base to trimming and J lost 4 bases, with 8 bases between them. The CDR3 reads CASSVSGRETQYF. DNA of the CDR3: TGTGCCAGCAGCGTAAGCGGCAGAGAGACCCAGTACTTC. The full variable domain, with the rest looked up from reference TRBV9 and TRBJ2-5, is DSGVTQTPKHLITATGQRVTLRCSPRSGDLSVYWYQQSLDQGLQFLIQYYNGEERAKGNILERFSAQQFPDLHSELNLSSLELGDSALYFCASSVSGRETQYFGPGTRLLVL.

This clone was detected a few times. The chain couples TRBV7-2 to TRBJ2-1; 16 bases match TRBD2. The CDR3 consists of 16 residues. The V segment lost 3 bases and the J segment 12 bases; nucleotides outside the gene matches: 8. Per the germline V gene, CDR1 is SGHTA and CDR2 is FQGNSA. The chain's CDR3 is CASSFLGTSGGAGQFF. The CDR3 DNA is TGTGCCAGCAGCTTCCTAGGGACTAGCGGGGGGGCAGGGCAGTTCTTC. Full variable domain (rest looked up from reference TRBV7-2 and TRBJ2-1): GAGVSQSPSNKVTEKGKDVELRCDPISGHTALYWYRQSLGQGLEFLIYFQGNSAPDKSGLPSDRFSAERTGGSVSTLTIQRTQQEDSAVYLCASSFLGTSGGAGQFFGPGTRLTVL.

The chain couples TRBV11-2 to TRBJ1-2; possibly TRBD1 for D (5 bases). The CDR3 runs 13 residues. The germline V gene encodes CDR1 SGHAT and CDR2 FQNNGV. V was cut by 1 base and J by 2 bases, with 5 bases left in between. CDR3 nucleotides: TGTGCCAGCAGCTTAGGACAGAACTATGGCTACACCTTC. Translation gives CASSLGQNYGYTF.

This chain connects TRBV19 to TRBJ1-6, with D maybe TRBD1 (6 bases). Germline CDR1 LNHDA, CDR2 SQIVND (reference sequence). The CDR3 has 14 amino acids. Deletions cut 9 bases from V and 7 bases from J, with 16 bases between. The CDR3 sequence is CASQEGVRNSPLHF. CDR3 DNA: TGTGCCAGCCAAGAGGGGGTGAGGAATTCACCCCTCCACTTT.

The genes are TRBV7-2 and TRBJ2-7; D might be TRBD2 (6 bases). The CDR3 loop spans 14 amino acids. Germline V CDR1 and CDR2: SGHTA, FQGNSA. V was trimmed by 5 bases and J by 3 bases, leaving 14 bases between them. The CDR3 DNA is TGTGCCAGCAGCCAAGTTAAGGGAGGCTACGAGCAGTACTTC. The encoded protein is CASSQVKGGYEQYF.

This clone was observed a few times. The chain uses TRBV9 and TRBJ2-2; D not resolved. Trimming cost V 2 bases and J 6 bases, with 11 bases left between them. Germline V gene sequence: CDR1 SGDLS, CDR2 YYNGEE. The CDR3 totals 14 residues. The CDR3 spells CASSVHGVAGELFF. The CDR3 coding sequence is TGTGCCAGCAGCGTCCATGGAGTCGCCGGGGAGCTGTTTTTT.

This sequence joins TRBV4-2 and TRBJ2-5; tentatively, D is TRBD1 (5 bases). Trimming pared 4 bases from V and 4 bases from J, leaving 13 bases between. The CDR3 consists of 14 residues. CDR1 LGHNA and CDR2 YNFKEQ come from the germline V gene. This chain's CDR3 is CASSLAQGGETQYF. CDR3 in DNA: TGTGCCAGCAGCCTGGCTCAGGGTGGAGAGACCCAGTACTTC.

This clone has just a few counts. The chain is built from TRBV5-1 and TRBJ2-6; D is possibly TRBD2 (6 bases). Germline CDR1 is SGHRS and CDR2 is YFSETQ. This CDR3 spans 17 amino acids. The V and J ends lost 3 bases and 0 bases respectively, with 13 bases between them. The chain's CDR3 is CASSWGLASSGANVLTF. The CDR3 DNA reads as TGCGCCAGCAGCTGGGGACTGGCTTCCTCTGGGGCCAACGTCCTGACTTTC.

V is TRBV6-5 and J is TRBJ1-2; D perhaps matches TRBD1 (6 bases). Germline V gene lookup returns CDR1 MNHEY and CDR2 SVGAGI. V lost 1 base to trimming and J lost 2 bases, with 11 bases between them. CDR3 length equals 15 residues. This CDR3 is CASSYFRTVNYGYTF. The CDR3 nucleotides read TGTGCCAGCAGTTACTTTCGGACAGTGAACTATGGCTACACCTTC.

The chain couples TRBV6-1 to TRBJ1-3; D may be TRBD1 (5 bases). V was shortened by 5 bases and J by 3 bases, with 14 bases between the two germline ends. Germline V CDR1 and CDR2: MNHNS, SASEGT. The CDR3 loop spans 15 amino acids. CDR3: CASSPSHGGGNTIYF. The DNA of the CDR3 is TGTGCCAGCAGTCCGAGCCACGGGGGTGGAAACACCATATATTTT.

V and J are TRBV29-1 and TRBJ1-1; D might be TRBD1 (6 bases). The CDR3 runs to 12 residues. Germline V CDR1 and CDR2: SQVTM, ANQGSEA. V was cut by 7 bases and J by 2 bases, with 11 bases left in between. The CDR3 DNA follows: TGCAGCGCCGGGGGGCTTAACACTGAAGCTTTCTTT. The encoded protein is CSAGGLNTEAFF.

This clone has a handful of counts. The J gene is TRBJ1-2, the V gene TRBV30; the D gene is possibly TRBD1 (6 bases). The CDR3 has 14 residues. V lost 0 bases and J 8 bases, leaving 16 bases between the germline ends. The germline V gene encodes CDR1 GTSNPN and CDR2 SVGIG (reference sequence). CDR3 sequence: CAWSVRAGAEGYTF. The CDR3 DNA reads as TGTGCCTGGAGTGTACGAGCAGGGGCGGAGGGCTACACCTTC.

CDR3 bases: TGTGCCACCAGTACTGCGGGGGCAGGCGAGACCCAGTACTTC. Protein product: CATSTAGAGETQYF. The chain uses TRBV15 and TRBJ2-5, with D possibly matching TRBD2 (7 bases). Deletions cut 6 bases from V and 5 bases from J, with 16 bases between. This CDR3 contains 14 residues. Germline V lookup: CDR1 LNHNV, CDR2 YYDKDF (reference sequence).

The table lists this clone with a few counts. The chain couples TRBV10-1 to TRBJ1-1; 7 positions agree with TRBD1. Looked up from germline, CDR1 is WNHNN and CDR2 is SYGVQD (reference sequence). The length of the CDR3 is 12 residues. V shed 3 bases, J shed 10 bases, and the junction held 5 bases outside the gene matches. In DNA, the CDR3 is TGCGCCAGCAGTGAAGGGGGCCCGGGAGCTTTCTTT. Translation: CASSEGGPGAFF.

In this sample, this clone turned up a few times. V gene TRBV14 combines with J gene TRBJ1-4, with D maybe TRBD1 (5 bases). V was clipped by 4 bases and J by 4 bases, with 13 bases between them. From germline, CDR1 is SGHDN and CDR2 FVKESK. The CDR3 is 15 amino acids. The CDR3: CASSLSTVLNEKLFF. The DNA for the CDR3 is TGTGCCAGCAGCCTTTCGACAGTCCTTAATGAAAAACTGTTTTTT.

This clone appeared a few times. The V call is TRBV5-1, the J call TRBJ2-3, with TRBD2 matching 9 bases. Germline assignment: CDR1 SGHRS and CDR2 YFSETQ. The trim removed 5 bases at V and 0 bases at J, leaving 7 bases unmatched. The CDR3 length is 16 residues. The CDR3 sequence is CASRVGTSTSTDTQYF. Written as DNA, the CDR3 is TGCGCCAGCAGAGTAGGGACTAGCACTAGCACAGATACGCAGTATTTT.

The CDR3 DNA reads as TGTGCCAGCAGCTTGGACAGTTTAGGTGAGCAGTACTTC. Encoded protein: CASSLDSLGEQYF. The rearrangement links TRBV5-4 to TRBJ2-7; no reliable D call. The CDR3 contains 13 residues. Trimming shortened V by 0 bases and J by 7 bases, and 11 bases separated the two germline ends. Germline V gene data show CDR1 as SGHNT and CDR2 as YYREEE (reference sequence).

This chain joins TRBV5-1 and TRBJ1-6; D is undetermined. Trimming cost V 5 bases and J 6 bases, with 21 bases left between them. This CDR3 has 17 amino acids. CDR1 and CDR2 (germline): SGHRS, YFSETQ. The CDR3 DNA follows: TGCGCCAGCAGTCCCAGAGTAGGAGCGGGGAGTAATTCACCCCTCCACTTT. Its translation: CASSPRVGAGSNSPLHF. Using reference TRBV5-1 and TRBJ1-6 for the parts outside the CDR3, the full variable domain is KAGVTQTPRYLIKTRGQQVTLSCSPISGHRSVSWYQQTPGQGLQFLFEYFSETQRNKGNFPGRFSGRQFSNSRSEMNVSTLELGDSALYLCASSPRVGAGSNSPLHFGNGTRLTVT.

The chain recombines TRBV11-2 with TRBJ1-6; 7 bases agree with TRBD1. The CDR3 has 14 residues. Germline V gene data show CDR1 as SGHAT and CDR2 as FQNNGV. With 1 base clipped from V and 10 bases from J, the junction kept 4 bases outside the gene matches. CDR3 in amino acids: CASSLGQGGSPLHF. CDR3 bases: TGTGCCAGCAGCTTAGGACAAGGGGGCTCACCCCTCCACTTT.

The V call is TRBV5-1, the J call TRBJ2-5; 14 bases are shared with TRBD2. Trimming at V came to 0 bases and at J to 1 base, leaving 2 bases not matched to a gene. Germline CDR1 reads SGHRS; CDR2 reads YFSETQ. This CDR3 is 17 amino acids long. CDR3 DNA: TGCGCCAGCAGCTTGGGGGGGACTAGCGGGGGCCAAGAGACCCAGTACTTC. It is translated as CASSLGGTSGGQETQYF.

The chain recombines TRBV6-6 with TRBJ2-4; tentatively, D is TRBD2 (5 bases). V was trimmed by 11 bases and J by 9 bases, leaving 17 bases between them. Germline V lookup: CDR1 MNHNY, CDR2 SVGAGI (reference sequence). The CDR3 length is 12 residues. In DNA form, the CDR3 reads TGTGCCCACGCCTCCCTCCGGGGCATTCAGTACTTC. This gives the protein CAHASLRGIQYF.

The table lists this clone with a few counts. The V call is TRBV5-4, the J call TRBJ1-2; a weak D match, TRBD1 (5 bases). The germline gives CDR1 SGHNT, CDR2 YYREEE (reference sequence). The CDR3 consists of 14 residues. With 0 bases removed from V and 7 bases from J, the gap between germline ends came to 13 bases. Here the CDR3 DNA reads TGTGCCAGCAGCTTGGCCGGGAGCAGGGTTGGCTACACCTTC. Its translation is CASSLAGSRVGYTF.

This chain uses TRBV7-6 with TRBJ2-5; tentatively, D is TRBD1 (5 bases). The CDR3 is 14 residues long. V gave up 1 base and J gave up 2 bases, with 8 bases separating them. Germline V gene data show CDR1 as SGHVS and CDR2 as FNYEAQ. The CDR3 region is CASSLEGLQETQYF. In nucleotides, the CDR3 is TGTGCCAGCAGCTTAGAGGGGCTACAAGAGACCCAGTACTTC.

The gene calls are TRBV5-6 and TRBJ1-2, with 7 bases identical to TRBD1. CDR3 length: 13 residues. CDR1 SGHDT and CDR2 YYEEEE come from the germline V gene. Losses at the gene ends were 5 bases for V and 6 bases for J; bases not matched to a gene: 7. The DNA for the CDR3 is TGTGCCAGCAGTCTTAGACAGGGACATGGCTACACCTTC. It is translated as CASSLRQGHGYTF.

This clone was observed a single time. The rearrangement joins TRBV19 to TRBJ2-1; possibly TRBD2 for D (5 bases). CDR1 and CDR2 from the germline V gene are LNHDA and SQIVND (reference sequence). The CDR3 has 17 amino acids. V lost 5 bases to trimming and J lost 0 bases, with 17 bases between them. The CDR3 bases are TGTGCCAGTAGTCCCCGTTCGCGGGCGGGCTCCTACAATGAGCAGTTCTTC. Translating it yields CASSPRSRAGSYNEQFF.

This clone was detected a few times. The chain combines TRBV13 with TRBJ2-7; 12 bases map to TRBD1. The CDR3 spans 17 residues. CDR1 is PRHDT, CDR2 FYEKMQ, per germline (reference sequence). The trim removed 2 bases at V and 5 bases at J, leaving 10 bases unmatched. The CDR3 bases are TGTGCCAGCAGCTTATTTTCGCTTCGGGACAGGGGGCACGAGCAGTACTTC. Residues: CASSLFSLRDRGHEQYF.